The clone carrying this T cell receptor (beta chain) showed up just a few times. Its specificity is unknown. Relative to the germline gene, one junction end is altered; a read error may explain this. These data come from a study of beta chain features in type 1 diabetes. Across the whole study: Cells sorted and examined across all samples totaled 90 million to 120 million. General study results and limits: Small HLA sub-analyses could not settle whether HLA shapes TCRB rearrangement.

The CDR3 runs 9 residues. Germline CDR1 reads SQVTM; CDR2 reads ANQGSEA. Every bit of the isolated RNA underwent reverse transcription, so sequencing read expressed TCRB transcripts. Libraries were prepared by immunoSEQ multiplex PCR; TCRdb keeps only in-frame clonotypes and omits some of them. The sample lists 300,000 to 450,000 clones; 20% were seen once. The sequencing sample was made of naive CD4+ T cells from blood. The chain links TRBV29-1 to TRBJ2-3, with D tentatively TRBD2 (5 bases). The receptor comes from a woman aged 18-29 years in good health. CDR3 region: CSVERAAHF. DNA for the CDR3: TGCAGCGTTGAGCGGGCCGCGCATTTT.